Following are 27 T cell receptor beta chains from one sample sequenced in a study of cytomegalovirus exposure and HLA in healthy donors (dated by TCRdb to 2016 to 2017). The library was built by means of the immunoSEQ multiplex PCR assay. A mixture of 60 forward primers for TCR Vbeta segments and 13 reverse primers for TCR Jbeta segments was used in the multiplex PCR. TCRdb re-hosts the immuneACCESS table, in-frame sequences only. Its copies lack some clones; in the studies checked, an unresolved V gene accounts for under half of them, and the cause for the rest is not known. The sample table holds about 160,000 clones, of which 77% were seen once. The top ten constitute around 2.3% of the sample. The sample taken for sequencing was PBMCs. These receptors all stem from a man aged 45-65 years in good health and CMV-seropositive.

The chain uses TRBV2 and TRBJ1-5; 12 bases fit TRBD1. The CDR3 loop spans 14 amino acids. From germline, CDR1 is SNHLY and CDR2 FYNNEI. V was pared by 6 bases and J by 9 bases, with 6 bases of the junction left unmatched. CDR3 sequence: CASRGDRGLGPQHF. CDR3 DNA sequence: TGTGCCAGCAGAGGGGACAGGGGGCTTGGGCCCCAGCATTTT.

J is TRBJ2-1 and V is TRBV18, with a possible D match to TRBD2 (7 bases). Trimming left V 0 bases short and J 6 bases short, with 12 bases between. The germline V gene has CDR1 KGHSH and CDR2 LQKENI. CDR3 length: 15 amino acids. The CDR3 here is CASSPPGGGVNEQFF. CDR3 in DNA: TGTGCCAGCTCACCACCAGGAGGGGGGGTCAATGAGCAGTTCTTC.

J is TRBJ1-2 and V is TRBV11-2; D remains ambiguous. V dropped 2 bases and J dropped 2 bases, with 9 bases sitting between them. Germline lookup yields CDR1 SGHAT and CDR2 FQNNGV. CDR3 length equals 14 residues. CDR3 DNA: TGTGCCAGCAGCTTACACGGGTCGAACTATGGCTACACCTTC. This sequence encodes CASSLHGSNYGYTF.

Remarks on this clone: Mismatch with germline at one junction end may stem from a read error. The genes are TRBV9 and TRBJ2-5, with 9 bases identical to TRBD2. This CDR3 is built from 15 residues. Germline V gives CDR1 SGDLS, CDR2 YYNGEE. In DNA, the CDR3 is TGTGCCAGCGGCGTAGCAGCGGGGGGAAGGGAGACCCAGTACTTC. Translation: CASGVAAGGRETQYF.

The chain is built from TRBV7-2 and TRBJ2-7; TRBD2 agrees at 7 bases. Germline assignment: CDR1 SGHTA and CDR2 FQGNSA. V lost 5 bases, J lost 2 bases, and 9 bases stayed unmatched. There are 15 residues in the CDR3. CDR3 region: CASSPAGLSPYEQYF. The CDR3 bases are TGTGCCAGCAGCCCAGCGGGACTTTCCCCCTACGAGCAGTACTTC.

The chain has TRBV18 and TRBJ2-2, with D possibly matching TRBD2 (5 bases). Germline loops: CDR1 KGHSH, CDR2 LQKENI. V was shortened by 3 bases and J by 1 base, with 18 bases between the two germline ends. There are 18 residues in the CDR3. The CDR3 region has the DNA TGTGCCAGCTCACCGGTCGCCATCCTAAGCGGGAACACCGGGGAGCTGTTTTTT. This encodes CASSPVAILSGNTGELFF.

The V and J genes are TRBV5-1 and TRBJ2-1; TRBD1 might be the D (6 bases). V shed 2 bases and J shed 4 bases, with 13 bases lying between them. Per the germline V gene, CDR1 is SGHRS and CDR2 is YFSETQ. The CDR3 spans 15 residues. The CDR3 loop is CASSLGQTLYNEQFF. CDR3 sequence (DNA): TGCGCCAGCAGCTTAGGACAGACCCTATACAATGAGCAGTTCTTC. Based on the CDR3 plus reference TRBV5-1 and TRBJ2-1, the full variable domain is KAGVTQTPRYLIKTRGQQVTLSCSPISGHRSVSWYQQTPGQGLQFLFEYFSETQRNKGNFPGRFSGRQFSNSRSEMNVSTLELGDSALYLCASSLGQTLYNEQFFGPGTRLTVL.

This clone has only a few counts. This sequence joins TRBV9 and TRBJ2-5; the D is unclear. The CDR3 contains 13 residues. The V end lost 4 bases, the J end lost 4 bases, and 11 bases lay between the germline ends. Looked up from germline, CDR1 is SGDLS and CDR2 is YYNGEE. CDR3 sequence reads: CASSLDGPETQYF. CDR3 sequence (DNA): TGTGCCAGCAGCCTAGACGGTCCAGAGACCCAGTACTTC.

The chain joins TRBV7-2 to TRBJ2-3; 8 bases agree with TRBD1. CDR1 and CDR2 (germline): SGHTA, FQGNSA. Unmatched junction bases numbered 9, after V lost 3 bases and J lost 4 bases. The CDR3 has 16 residues. The CDR3 sequence is CASSLPGQVVPDTQYF. In DNA, the CDR3 is TGTGCCAGCAGCTTGCCGGGACAGGTCGTCCCAGATACGCAGTATTTT.

The chain couples TRBV9 to TRBJ1-1; tentatively, D is TRBD1 (6 bases). The CDR3 is 17 residues long. The V end lost 0 bases, the J end lost 0 bases, and 15 bases lay between the germline ends. In germline, CDR1 is SGDLS, CDR2 YYNGEE. CDR3 residues: CASSVEGGVRVNTEAFF. Here the CDR3 DNA reads TGTGCCAGCAGCGTAGAGGGGGGGGTAAGGGTGAACACTGAAGCTTTCTTT.

V usage is TRBV19 and J usage is TRBJ1-1; D is ambiguous. In germline, CDR1 is LNHDA, CDR2 SQIVND (reference sequence). V lost 1 base and J lost 0, with 9 bases in between. The CDR3 is 15 amino acids. The CDR3 region is CASSIVGRLNTEAFF. CDR3 coding DNA: TGTGCCAGTAGTATAGTTGGCAGGCTGAACACTGAAGCTTTCTTT.

This sequence joins TRBV10-3 and TRBJ1-6; D is perhaps TRBD1 (6 bases). V was shortened by 6 bases and J by 10 bases, with 10 bases between the two germline ends. The CDR3 runs 12 residues. In germline, CDR1 is ENHRY, CDR2 SYGVKD. The CDR3 region is CAIRQGGSPLHF. The DNA for the CDR3 is TGTGCCATCAGACAGGGTGGGTCACCCCTCCACTTT.

The chain has TRBV6-6 and TRBJ1-3; D remains unclear. The CDR3 totals 15 residues. The ends were cut back, 0 bases at V and 5 bases at J, with 11 bases in the middle. CDR1 is MNHNY, CDR2 SVGAGI, per germline (reference sequence). In DNA form, the CDR3 reads TGTGCCAGCAGTTACTCGTTAGCAGCCCGAAACACCATATATTTT. This translates into CASSYSLAARNTIYF.

V gene TRBV10-3 combines with J gene TRBJ2-5; TRBD1 agrees at 7 bases. Germline lookup yields CDR1 ENHRY and CDR2 SYGVKD. Losses at the gene ends were 1 base for V and 1 base for J; bases not matched to a gene: 6. The CDR3 has 16 amino acids. CDR3 protein: CAISEFVGQSQETQYF. The DNA for the CDR3 is TGTGCCATCAGTGAGTTCGTGGGACAGAGCCAAGAGACCCAGTACTTC.

The chain recombines TRBV4-1 with TRBJ2-2, with TRBD2 identical over 9 bases. V lost 0 bases, J lost 6 bases, and 5 bases stayed unmatched. There are 16 residues in the CDR3. Germline lookup yields CDR1 MGHRA and CDR2 YSYEKL. The CDR3 DNA follows: TGCGCCAGCAGCCAAGAAGGGACTAGCCGGGCCGGGGAGCTGTTTTTT. Residues: CASSQEGTSRAGELFF.

CDR3 DNA sequence: TGCGCCAGCAGCTCGGGGACTAGCGGGGCCTACGAGCAGTACTTC. Protein sequence: CASSSGTSGAYEQYF. This chain links TRBV5-1 with TRBJ2-7; the match to TRBD2 covers 13 bases. Trimming removed 3 bases from V and 2 bases from J; junction bases left unmatched: 2. The CDR3 sequence is 15 residues long. Germline loops: CDR1 SGHRS, CDR2 YFSETQ. Based on the CDR3 plus reference TRBV5-1 and TRBJ2-7, the full variable domain is KAGVTQTPRYLIKTRGQQVTLSCSPISGHRSVSWYQQTPGQGLQFLFEYFSETQRNKGNFPGRFSGRQFSNSRSEMNVSTLELGDSALYLCASSSGTSGAYEQYFGPGTRLTVT.

The V call is TRBV27, the J call TRBJ1-1; tentatively, D is TRBD1 (5 bases). Germline CDR1 MNHEY, CDR2 SMNVEV (reference sequence). The length of the CDR3 is 12 residues. Trimming cost V 6 bases and J 4 bases, with 9 bases left between them. The CDR3 bases are TGTGCCAGCAGCGGGGGTCTCACTGAAGCTTTCTTT. Amino acid sequence: CASSGGLTEAFF.

Points on this clone: The junction does not match germline at one end; this may be a read error. The chain carries TRBV7-2 and TRBJ2-1, with D maybe TRBD1 (6 bases). Germline CDR1 reads SGHTA; CDR2 reads FQGNSA. The CDR3 runs 14 residues. This CDR3 reads CAGSLGGTGNRQFF. In nucleotides, the CDR3 is TGTGCCGGCAGCCTAGGGGGAACAGGGAATCGGCAGTTCTTC. Based on the CDR3 plus reference TRBV7-2 and TRBJ2-1, the full variable domain is GAGVSQSPSNKVTEKGKDVELRCDPISGHTALYWYRQSLGQGLEFLIYFQGNSAPDKSGLPSDRFSAERTGGSVSTLTIQRTQQEDSAVYLCAGSLGGTGNRQFFGPGTRLTVL.

The V gene is TRBV28, the J gene TRBJ2-5; the D gene is possibly TRBD2 (5 bases). The ends were cut back, 5 bases at V and 7 bases at J, with 20 bases in the middle. Germline CDR1 is MDHEN and CDR2 is SYDVKM. The CDR3 covers 15 residues. The CDR3 bases are TGTGCCAGCAGTCCCGGGCCCGGAGGCGTTGGGACCCAGTACTTC. It is translated as CASSPGPGGVGTQYF.

The chain has TRBV18 and TRBJ2-7; D is ambiguous. Per germline, CDR1 KGHSH and CDR2 LQKENI. V lost 4 bases to trimming and J lost 6 bases, with 22 bases between them. The CDR3 sequence is 16 residues long. This CDR3 is CASSQYAASDLGEQYF. DNA for the CDR3: TGTGCCAGCTCACAATACGCGGCGTCAGACCTGGGCGAGCAGTACTTC.

This clone was seen just once. The CDR3 is CASSFRPGTGPYEQYF. CDR3 in DNA: TGTGCCAGCAGTTTCAGGCCCGGGACAGGGCCCTACGAGCAGTACTTC. This chain joins TRBV27 and TRBJ2-7, with 9 bases fitting TRBD1. This CDR3 is built from 16 residues. Losses at the gene ends were 3 bases for V and 2 bases for J; bases not matched to a gene: 8. From germline, CDR1 is MNHEY and CDR2 SMNVEV (reference sequence).

The chain employs TRBV2 and TRBJ2-3; 13 bases are shared with TRBD2. The V gene end was trimmed by 9 bases and the J gene end by 1 base; junction bases not matched to a gene: 10. The CDR3 is 17 amino acids. Germline-derived CDR1 and CDR2 are SNHLY and FYNNEI. This chain's CDR3 is CASQTSGGPLGTDTQYF. CDR3 sequence (DNA): TGTGCCAGTCAGACTAGCGGGGGGCCTCTTGGCACAGATACGCAGTATTTT.

CDR3 amino acids: CASSEFGDRGYEQYF. The DNA for the CDR3 is TGTGCCAGCAGTGAATTTGGGGACAGGGGGTACGAGCAGTACTTC. V and J are TRBV25-1 and TRBJ2-7; 11 bases fit TRBD1. Losses at the gene ends were 1 base for V and 4 bases for J; bases not matched to a gene: 3. Germline CDR1 and CDR2: MGHDK and SYGVNS. The CDR3 loop spans 15 amino acids.

J is TRBJ2-7 and V is TRBV7-9, with D possibly being TRBD2 (5 bases). V lost 3 bases and J 1 base, leaving 13 bases between the germline ends. CDR1 is SEHNR, CDR2 FQNEAQ, per germline (reference sequence). The CDR3 totals 15 residues. The CDR3 nucleotides read TGTGCCAGCAGCTTTTTCTCTAGCATTTCCTACGAGCAGTACTTC. Translated: CASSFFSSISYEQYF. Full variable domain (remainder filled in from reference TRBV7-9 and TRBJ2-7): DTGVSQNPRHKITKRGQNVTFRCDPISEHNRLYWYRQTLGQGPEFLTYFQNEAQLEKSRLLSDRFSAERPKGSFSTLEIQRTEQGDSAMYLCASSFFSSISYEQYFGPGTRLTVT.

The CDR3 protein is CASSPGTSGELFF. CDR3 coding DNA: TGTGCCAGCAGCCCTGGGACATCCGGGGAGCTGTTTTTT. The J gene is TRBJ2-2, the V gene TRBV11-2, with a tentative D call TRBD1 (6 bases). V lost 5 bases and J 6 bases, leaving 10 bases between the germline ends. This CDR3 spans 13 amino acids. Germline assignment: CDR1 SGHAT and CDR2 FQNNGV. Combining the CDR3 with reference TRBV11-2 and TRBJ2-2 gives the whole variable domain EAGVAQSPRYKIIEKRQSVAFWCNPISGHATLYWYQQILGQGPKLLIQFQNNGVVDDSQLPKDRFSAERLKGVDSTLKIQPAKLEDSAVYLCASSPGTSGELFFGEGSRLTVL.

The rearrangement joins TRBV5-1 to TRBJ2-2, with 8 bases matching TRBD1. This CDR3 comprises 16 residues. The V gene's germline CDR1 is SGHRS and CDR2 YFSETQ. Germline trimming cut 1 base from V and 7 bases from J; bases unmatched to any gene: 9. CDR3 in amino acids: CASSLSDRGAGGELFF. The DNA of the CDR3 is TGCGCCAGCAGCTTGTCCGACAGGGGCGCCGGCGGGGAGCTGTTTTTT. Full variable domain (rest looked up from reference TRBV5-1 and TRBJ2-2): KAGVTQTPRYLIKTRGQQVTLSCSPISGHRSVSWYQQTPGQGLQFLFEYFSETQRNKGNFPGRFSGRQFSNSRSEMNVSTLELGDSALYLCASSLSDRGAGGELFFGEGSRLTVL.

The chain joins TRBV6-4 to TRBJ1-2, with 7 bases aligning to TRBD1. Germline V gives CDR1 MRHNA, CDR2 SNTAGT. The CDR3 is 12 residues long. Trimming at V came to 6 bases and at J to 7 bases, leaving 5 bases not matched to a gene. The CDR3 sequence: CASSRQGAGYTF. Here the CDR3 DNA reads TGTGCCAGCAGCAGACAGGGTGCTGGCTACACCTTC.